This T cell receptor (beta chain) was found in a study of blood T cell repertoires in COVID-19. Libraries were prepared by immunoSEQ multiplex PCR; TCRdb keeps only in-frame clonotypes and omits some of them. The sample contains roughly 87,000 clones, more than 75% of which appear only once. V was pared by 6 bases and J by 2 bases, with 10 bases of the junction left unmatched. The CDR3 extends over 16 amino acids. CDR1 and CDR2 from the germline V gene are LNHNV and YYDKDF (reference sequence). Sequencing was performed on peripheral blood. The V and J genes are TRBV15 and TRBJ2-3; the match to TRBD1 covers 8 bases. The sequence was obtained from a human donor in a cohort sampled during active COVID-19. DNA of the CDR3: TGTGCCACCAGTCCACCGGGACAGGATTTCACAGATACGCAGTATTTT. As protein: CATSPPGQDFTDTQYF.